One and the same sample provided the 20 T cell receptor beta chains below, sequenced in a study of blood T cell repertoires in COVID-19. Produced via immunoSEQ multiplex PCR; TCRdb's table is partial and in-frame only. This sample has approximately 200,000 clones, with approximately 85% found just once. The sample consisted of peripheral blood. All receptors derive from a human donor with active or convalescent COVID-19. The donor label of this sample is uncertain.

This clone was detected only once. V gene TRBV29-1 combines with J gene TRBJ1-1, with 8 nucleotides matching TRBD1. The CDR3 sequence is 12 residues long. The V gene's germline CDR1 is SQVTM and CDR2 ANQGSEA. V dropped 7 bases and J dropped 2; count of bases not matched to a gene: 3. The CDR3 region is CSGDRGNTEAFF. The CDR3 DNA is TGCAGCGGTGACAGGGGAAACACTGAAGCTTTCTTT.

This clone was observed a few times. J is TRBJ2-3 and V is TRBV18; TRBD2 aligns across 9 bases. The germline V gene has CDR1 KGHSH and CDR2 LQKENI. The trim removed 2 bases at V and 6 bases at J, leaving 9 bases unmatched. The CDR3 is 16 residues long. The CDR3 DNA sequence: TGTGCCAGCTCACCAAGGCTAGCGGGGACCGGGGATACGCAGTATTTT. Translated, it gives CASSPRLAGTGDTQYF.

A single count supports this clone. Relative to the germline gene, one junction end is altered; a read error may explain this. The chain's CDR3 is CASNYRQEDTQYF. The CDR3 DNA follows: TGTGCCAGCAATTACAGGCAGGAAGATACGCAGTATTTT. The chain is built from TRBV6-2 or TRBV6-3 and TRBJ2-3; TRBD1 might be the D (5 bases). This CDR3 spans 13 amino acids. Germline V gives CDR1 MNHEY, CDR2 SVGEGT.

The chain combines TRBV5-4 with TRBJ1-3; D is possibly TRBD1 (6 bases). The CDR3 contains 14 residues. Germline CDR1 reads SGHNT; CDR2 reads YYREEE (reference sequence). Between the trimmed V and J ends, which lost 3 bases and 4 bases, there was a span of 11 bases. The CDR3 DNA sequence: TGTGCCAGCAGCTCTGGGACAATCGGAAACACCATATATTTT. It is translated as CASSSGTIGNTIYF.

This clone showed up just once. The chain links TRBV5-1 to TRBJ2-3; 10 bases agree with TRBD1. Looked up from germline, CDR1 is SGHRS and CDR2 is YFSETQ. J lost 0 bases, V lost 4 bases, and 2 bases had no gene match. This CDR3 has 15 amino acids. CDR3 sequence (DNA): TGCGCCAGCAGCGCGGGACAGGGGAGCACAGATACGCAGTATTTT. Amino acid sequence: CASSAGQGSTDTQYF. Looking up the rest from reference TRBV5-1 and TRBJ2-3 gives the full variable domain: KAGVTQTPRYLIKTRGQQVTLSCSPISGHRSVSWYQQTPGQGLQFLFEYFSETQRNKGNFPGRFSGRQFSNSRSEMNVSTLELGDSALYLCASSAGQGSTDTQYFGPGTRLTVL.

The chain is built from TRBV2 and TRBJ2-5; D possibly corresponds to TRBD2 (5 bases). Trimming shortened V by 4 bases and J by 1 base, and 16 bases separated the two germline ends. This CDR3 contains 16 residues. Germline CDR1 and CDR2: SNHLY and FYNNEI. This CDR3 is CASSVKRSGSQETQYF. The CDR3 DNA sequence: TGTGCCAGCAGTGTTAAGAGGAGCGGTTCCCAAGAGACCCAGTACTTC.

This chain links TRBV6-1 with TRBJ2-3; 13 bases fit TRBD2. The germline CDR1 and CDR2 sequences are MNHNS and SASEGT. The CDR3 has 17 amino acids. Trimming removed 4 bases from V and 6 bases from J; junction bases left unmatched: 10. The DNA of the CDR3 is TGTGCCAGCAGTGTGGGACTAGCGGGGCCGGGGGGGGATACGCAGTATTTT. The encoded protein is CASSVGLAGPGGDTQYF.

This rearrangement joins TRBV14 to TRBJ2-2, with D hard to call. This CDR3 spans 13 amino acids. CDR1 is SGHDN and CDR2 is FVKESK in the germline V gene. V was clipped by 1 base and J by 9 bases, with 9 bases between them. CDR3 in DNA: TGTGCCAGCAGCCAAGTGGTAGCCCGGGAGCTGTTTTTT. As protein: CASSQVVARELFF. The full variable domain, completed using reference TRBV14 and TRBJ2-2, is EAGVTQFPSHSVIEKGQTVTLRCDPISGHDNLYWYRRVMGKEIKFLLHFVKESKQDESGMPNNRFLAERTGGTYSTLKVQPAELEDSGVYFCASSQVVARELFFGEGSRLTVL.

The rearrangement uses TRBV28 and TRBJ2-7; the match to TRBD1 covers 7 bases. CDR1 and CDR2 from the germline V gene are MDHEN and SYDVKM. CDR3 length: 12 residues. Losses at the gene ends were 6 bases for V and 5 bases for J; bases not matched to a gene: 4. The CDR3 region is CASRSTGDEQYF. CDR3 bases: TGTGCCAGCAGGTCCACAGGGGACGAGCAGTACTTC.

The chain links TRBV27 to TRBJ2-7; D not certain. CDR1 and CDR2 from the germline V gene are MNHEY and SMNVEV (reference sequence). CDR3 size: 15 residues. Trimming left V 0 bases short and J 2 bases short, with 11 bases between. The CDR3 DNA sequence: TGTGCCAGCAGTTTATCGTACGGCCAGGCCTACGAGCAGTACTTC. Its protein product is CASSLSYGQAYEQYF.

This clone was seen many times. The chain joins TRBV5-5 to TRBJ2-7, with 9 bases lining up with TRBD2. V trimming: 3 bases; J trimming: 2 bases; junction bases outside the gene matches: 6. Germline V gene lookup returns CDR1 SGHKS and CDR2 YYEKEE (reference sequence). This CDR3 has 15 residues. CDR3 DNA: TGTGCCAGCAGCTGGCGGGTAGCGGGGGCCTACGAGCAGTACTTC. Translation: CASSWRVAGAYEQYF.

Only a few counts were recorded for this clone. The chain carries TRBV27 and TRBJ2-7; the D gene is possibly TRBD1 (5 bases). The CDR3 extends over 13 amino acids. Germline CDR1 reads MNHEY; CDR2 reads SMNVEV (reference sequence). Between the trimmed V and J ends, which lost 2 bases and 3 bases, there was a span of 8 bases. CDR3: CASSLAGRYEQYF. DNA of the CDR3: TGTGCCAGCAGTTTAGCAGGGCGCTACGAGCAGTACTTC.

In DNA form, the CDR3 reads TGTGCCAGCAGCCTGATGCGGGGGGAGGGTGAGCAGTACTTC. This codes for CASSLMRGEGEQYF. The rearrangement joins TRBV3-1 (or the pseudogene TRBV3-2) to TRBJ2-7; TRBD2 agrees at 8 bases. CDR3 length equals 14 residues. Germline V gene sequence: CDR1 LGHDT, CDR2 YNNKEL (reference sequence). Trimming took 4 bases from V and 7 from J; bases not matched to a gene: 9.

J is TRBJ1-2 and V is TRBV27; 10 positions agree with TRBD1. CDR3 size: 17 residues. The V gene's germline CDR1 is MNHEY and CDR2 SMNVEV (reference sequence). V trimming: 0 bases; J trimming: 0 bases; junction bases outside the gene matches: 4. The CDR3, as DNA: TGTGCCAGCAGTTTATCGAGGGACAGGGGTCCTAACTATGGCTACACCTTC. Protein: CASSLSRDRGPNYGYTF.

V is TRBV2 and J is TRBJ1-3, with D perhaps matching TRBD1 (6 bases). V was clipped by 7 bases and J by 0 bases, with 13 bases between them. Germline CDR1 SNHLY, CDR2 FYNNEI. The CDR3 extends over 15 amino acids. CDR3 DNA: TGTGCCAGCAATTTGGGACATAGCTCTGGAAACACCATATATTTT. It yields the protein CASNLGHSSGNTIYF. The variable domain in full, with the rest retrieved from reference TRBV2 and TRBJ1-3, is EPEVTQTPSHQVTQMGQEVILRCVPISNHLYFYWYRQILGQKVEFLVSFYNNEISEKSEIFDDQFSVERPDGSNFTLKIRSTKLEDSAMYFCASNLGHSSGNTIYFGEGSWLTVV.

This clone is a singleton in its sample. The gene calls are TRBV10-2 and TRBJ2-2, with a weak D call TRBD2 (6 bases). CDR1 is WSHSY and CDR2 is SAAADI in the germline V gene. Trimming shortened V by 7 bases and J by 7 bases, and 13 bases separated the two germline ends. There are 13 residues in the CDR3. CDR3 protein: CASNKGLIGELFF. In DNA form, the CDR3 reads TGCGCCAGCAACAAAGGACTAATCGGGGAGCTGTTTTTT.

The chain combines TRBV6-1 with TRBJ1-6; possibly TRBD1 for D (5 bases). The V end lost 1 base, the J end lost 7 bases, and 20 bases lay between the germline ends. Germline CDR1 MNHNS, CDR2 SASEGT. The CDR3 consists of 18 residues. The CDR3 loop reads CASSEVSLRGRGNSPLHF. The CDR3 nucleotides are TGTGCCAGCAGTGAAGTATCCTTGCGGGGGAGAGGGAATTCACCCCTCCACTTT.

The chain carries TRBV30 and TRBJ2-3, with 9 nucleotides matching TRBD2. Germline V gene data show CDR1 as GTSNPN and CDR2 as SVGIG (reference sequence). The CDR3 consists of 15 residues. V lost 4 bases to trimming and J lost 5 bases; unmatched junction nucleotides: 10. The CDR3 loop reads CAWIQGGGARDTQYF. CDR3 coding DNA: TGTGCCTGGATTCAAGGCGGGGGGGCTCGAGATACGCAGTATTTT.

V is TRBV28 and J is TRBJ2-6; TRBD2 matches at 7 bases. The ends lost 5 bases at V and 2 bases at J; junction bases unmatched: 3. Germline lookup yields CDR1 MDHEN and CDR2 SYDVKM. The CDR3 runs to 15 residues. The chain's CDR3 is CASSLGGAGANVLTF. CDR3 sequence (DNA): TGTGCCAGCAGTCTGGGGGGGGCTGGGGCCAACGTCCTGACTTTC.

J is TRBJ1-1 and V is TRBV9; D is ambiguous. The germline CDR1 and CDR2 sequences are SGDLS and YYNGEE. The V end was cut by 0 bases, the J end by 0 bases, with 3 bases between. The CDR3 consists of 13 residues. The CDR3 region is CASSVVVNTEAFF. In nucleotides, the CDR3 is TGTGCCAGCAGCGTAGTAGTGAACACTGAAGCTTTCTTT.